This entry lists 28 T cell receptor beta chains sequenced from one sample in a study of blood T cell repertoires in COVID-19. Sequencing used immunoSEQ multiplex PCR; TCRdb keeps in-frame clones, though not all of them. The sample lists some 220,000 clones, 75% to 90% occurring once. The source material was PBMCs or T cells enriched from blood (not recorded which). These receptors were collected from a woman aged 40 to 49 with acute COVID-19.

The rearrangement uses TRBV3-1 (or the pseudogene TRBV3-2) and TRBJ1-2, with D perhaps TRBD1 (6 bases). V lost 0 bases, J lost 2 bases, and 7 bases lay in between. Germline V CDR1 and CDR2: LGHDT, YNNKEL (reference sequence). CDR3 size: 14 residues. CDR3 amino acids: CASSQEDSNYGYTF. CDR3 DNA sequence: TGTGCCAGCAGCCAAGAGGACAGCAACTATGGCTACACCTTC.

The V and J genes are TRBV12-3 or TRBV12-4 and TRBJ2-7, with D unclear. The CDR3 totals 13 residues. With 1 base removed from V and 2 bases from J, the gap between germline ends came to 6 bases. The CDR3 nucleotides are TGTGCCAGCAGTTTAGGGCAGACCTACGAGCAGTACTTC. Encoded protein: CASSLGQTYEQYF.

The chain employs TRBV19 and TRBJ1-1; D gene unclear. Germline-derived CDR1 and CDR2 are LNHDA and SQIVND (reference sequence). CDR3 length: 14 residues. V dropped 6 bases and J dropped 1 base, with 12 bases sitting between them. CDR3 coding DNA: TGTGCCAGTAGCAAAGCACAGCCGAACACTGAAGCTTTCTTT. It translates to CASSKAQPNTEAFF.

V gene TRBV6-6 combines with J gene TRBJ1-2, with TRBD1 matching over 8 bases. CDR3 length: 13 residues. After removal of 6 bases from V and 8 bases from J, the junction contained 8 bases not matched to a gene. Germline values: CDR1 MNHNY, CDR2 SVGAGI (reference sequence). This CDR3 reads CASSFGQGDGYTF. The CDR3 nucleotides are TGTGCCAGCAGCTTTGGACAGGGCGACGGCTACACCTTC.

Here the CDR3 DNA reads TGTGCCAGCAGCTTAGGAGGACAGGGGGCCCTAGATACGCAGTATTTT. This translates into CASSLGGQGALDTQYF. The chain combines TRBV13 with TRBJ2-3; 11 bases are a match to TRBD1. The CDR3 has 16 residues. Germline trimming cut 0 bases from V and 5 bases from J; bases unmatched to any gene: 4. The germline CDR1 and CDR2 sequences are PRHDT and FYEKMQ (reference sequence).

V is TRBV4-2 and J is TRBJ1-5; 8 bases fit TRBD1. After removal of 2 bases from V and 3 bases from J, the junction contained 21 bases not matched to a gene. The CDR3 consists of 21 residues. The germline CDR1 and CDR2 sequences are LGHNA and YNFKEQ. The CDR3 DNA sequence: TGTGCCAGCAGCCAAACCGGGGCTGACAGGGGCTTCTCTCACCCCAATCAGCCCCAGCATTTT. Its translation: CASSQTGADRGFSHPNQPQHF.

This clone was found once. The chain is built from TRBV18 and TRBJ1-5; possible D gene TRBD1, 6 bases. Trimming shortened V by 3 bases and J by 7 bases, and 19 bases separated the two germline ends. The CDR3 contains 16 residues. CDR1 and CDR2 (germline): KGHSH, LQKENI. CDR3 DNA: TGTGCCAGCTCACCCGCGGCTCGGGGGGCGGGGCAGCCCCAGCATTTT. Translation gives CASSPAARGAGQPQHF.

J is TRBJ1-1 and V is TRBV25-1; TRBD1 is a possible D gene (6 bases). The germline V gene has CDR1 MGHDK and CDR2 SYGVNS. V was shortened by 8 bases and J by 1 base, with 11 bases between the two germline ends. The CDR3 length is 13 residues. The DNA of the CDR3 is TGTGCCAGCGGCGACAGGAGGAACACTGAAGCTTTCTTT. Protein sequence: CASGDRRNTEAFF.

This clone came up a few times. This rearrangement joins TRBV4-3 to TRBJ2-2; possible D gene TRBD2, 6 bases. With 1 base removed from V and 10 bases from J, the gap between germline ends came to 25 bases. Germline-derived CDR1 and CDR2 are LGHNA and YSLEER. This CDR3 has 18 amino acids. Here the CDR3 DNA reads TGCGCCAGCAGCCAAGTACGCTCGACTAGTCCCATTGGTGAGGAGCTGTTTTTT. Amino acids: CASSQVRSTSPIGEELFF.

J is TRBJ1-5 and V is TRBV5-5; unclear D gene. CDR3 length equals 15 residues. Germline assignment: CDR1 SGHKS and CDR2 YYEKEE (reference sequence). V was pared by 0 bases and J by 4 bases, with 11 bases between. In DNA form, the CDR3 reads TGTGCCAGCAGCTTGGCCGGCGGTTCTAATCAGCCCCAGCATTTT. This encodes CASSLAGGSNQPQHF.

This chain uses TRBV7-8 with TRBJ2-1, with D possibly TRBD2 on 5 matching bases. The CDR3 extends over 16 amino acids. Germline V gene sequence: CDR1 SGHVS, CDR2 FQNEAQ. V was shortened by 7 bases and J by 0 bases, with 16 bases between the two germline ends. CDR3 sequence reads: CASIASRTFSYNEQFF. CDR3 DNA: TGTGCCAGCATCGCCAGTCGGACTTTCTCCTACAATGAGCAGTTCTTC.

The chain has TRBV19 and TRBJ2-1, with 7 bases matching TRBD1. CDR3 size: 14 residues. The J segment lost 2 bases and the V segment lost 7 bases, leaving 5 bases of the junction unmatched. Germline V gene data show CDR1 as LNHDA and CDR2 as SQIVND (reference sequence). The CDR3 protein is CASTPQGAYNEQFF. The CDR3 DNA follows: TGTGCCAGTACCCCTCAGGGGGCCTACAATGAGCAGTTCTTC. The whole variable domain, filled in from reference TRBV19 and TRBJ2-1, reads DGGITQSPKYLFRKEGQNVTLSCEQNLNHDAMYWYRQDPGQGLRLIYYSQIVNDFQKGDIAEGYSVSREKKESFPLTVTSAQKNPTAFYLCASTPQGAYNEQFFGPGTRLTVL.

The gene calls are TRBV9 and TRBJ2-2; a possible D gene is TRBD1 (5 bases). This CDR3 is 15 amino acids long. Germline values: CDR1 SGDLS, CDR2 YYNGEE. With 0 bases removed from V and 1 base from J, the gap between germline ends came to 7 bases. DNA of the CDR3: TGTGCCAGCAGCGTAGGAACAGGGAACACCGGGGAGCTGTTTTTT. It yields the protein CASSVGTGNTGELFF.

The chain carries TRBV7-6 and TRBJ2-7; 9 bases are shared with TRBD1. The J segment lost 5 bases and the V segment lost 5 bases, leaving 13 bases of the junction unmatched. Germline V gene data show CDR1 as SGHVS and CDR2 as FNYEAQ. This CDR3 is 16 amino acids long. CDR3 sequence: CASSTDRGQGNNEQYF. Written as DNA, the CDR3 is TGTGCCAGCAGCACCGACCGTGGACAGGGGAACAACGAGCAGTACTTC.

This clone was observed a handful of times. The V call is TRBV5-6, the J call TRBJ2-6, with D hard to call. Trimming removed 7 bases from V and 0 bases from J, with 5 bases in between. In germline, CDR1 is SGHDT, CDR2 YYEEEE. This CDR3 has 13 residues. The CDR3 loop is CASRYSGANVLTF. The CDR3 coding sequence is TGTGCCAGCCGGTACTCTGGGGCCAACGTCCTGACTTTC.

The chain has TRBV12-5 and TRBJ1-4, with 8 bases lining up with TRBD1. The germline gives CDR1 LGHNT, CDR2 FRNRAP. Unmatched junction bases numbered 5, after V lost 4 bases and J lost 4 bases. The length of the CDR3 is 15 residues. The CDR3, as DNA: TGTGCTAGTGGTTACGGGACAGGCAGTAATGAAAAACTGTTTTTT. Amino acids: CASGYGTGSNEKLFF.

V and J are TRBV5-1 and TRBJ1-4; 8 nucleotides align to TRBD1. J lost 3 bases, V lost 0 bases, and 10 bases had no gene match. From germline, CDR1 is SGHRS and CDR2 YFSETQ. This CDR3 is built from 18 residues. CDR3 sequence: CASSLGQGPGASNEKLFF. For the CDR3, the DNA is TGCGCCAGCAGCTTGGGACAGGGGCCCGGAGCTTCTAATGAAAAACTGTTTTTT.

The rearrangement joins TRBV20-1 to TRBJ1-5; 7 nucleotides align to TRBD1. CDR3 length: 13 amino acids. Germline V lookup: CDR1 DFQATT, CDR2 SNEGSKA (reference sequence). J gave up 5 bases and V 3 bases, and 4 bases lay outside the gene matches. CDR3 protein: CSASRDSDQPQHF. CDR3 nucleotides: TGCAGTGCTAGTAGGGACAGTGATCAGCCCCAGCATTTT.

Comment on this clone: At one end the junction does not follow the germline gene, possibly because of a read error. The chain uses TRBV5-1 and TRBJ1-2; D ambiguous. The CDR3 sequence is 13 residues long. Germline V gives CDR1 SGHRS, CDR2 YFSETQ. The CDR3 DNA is TGCGCCAGCAGATTGGACTTAAACTATGGCTACACCTTC. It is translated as CASRLDLNYGYTF.

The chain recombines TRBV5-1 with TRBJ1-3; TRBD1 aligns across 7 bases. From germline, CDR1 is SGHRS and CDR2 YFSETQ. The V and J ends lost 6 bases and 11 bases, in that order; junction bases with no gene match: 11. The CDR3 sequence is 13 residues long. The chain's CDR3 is CASTTYPGGPIYF. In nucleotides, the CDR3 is TGCGCCAGCACCACTTATCCAGGGGGTCCCATATATTTT.

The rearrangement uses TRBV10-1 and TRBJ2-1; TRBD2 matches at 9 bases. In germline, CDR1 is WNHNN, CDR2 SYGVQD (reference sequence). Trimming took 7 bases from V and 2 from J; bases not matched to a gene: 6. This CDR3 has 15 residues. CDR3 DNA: TGCGCCAGCACCAGCGGGGGGAATACCTACAATGAGCAGTTCTTC. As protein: CASTSGGNTYNEQFF.

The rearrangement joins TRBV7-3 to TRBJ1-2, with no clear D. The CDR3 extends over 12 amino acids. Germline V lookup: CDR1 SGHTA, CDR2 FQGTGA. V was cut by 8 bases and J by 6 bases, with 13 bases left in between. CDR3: CASSAGSDGYTF. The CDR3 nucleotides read TGTGCCAGCTCCGCGGGGTCCGATGGCTACACCTTC.

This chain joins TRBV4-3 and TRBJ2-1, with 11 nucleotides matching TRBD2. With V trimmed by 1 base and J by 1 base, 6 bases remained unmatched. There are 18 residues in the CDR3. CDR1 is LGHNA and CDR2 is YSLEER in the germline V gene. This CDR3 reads CASSQGASGGFSYNEQFF. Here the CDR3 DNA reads TGCGCCAGCAGCCAAGGAGCTAGCGGGGGGTTTTCCTACAATGAGCAGTTCTTC.

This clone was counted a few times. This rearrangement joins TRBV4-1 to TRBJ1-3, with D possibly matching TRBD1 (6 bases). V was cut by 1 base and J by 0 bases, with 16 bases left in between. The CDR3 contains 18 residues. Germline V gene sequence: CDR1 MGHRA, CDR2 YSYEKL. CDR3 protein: CASSQASLGGGSGNTIYF. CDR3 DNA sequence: TGCGCCAGCAGCCAAGCAAGTTTAGGGGGGGGCTCTGGAAACACCATATATTTT.

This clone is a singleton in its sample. The CDR3 sequence is CASSRTGGGGELFF. CDR3 nucleotides: TGCGCCAGCAGCCGGACAGGGGGGGGCGGGGAGCTGTTTTTT. V is TRBV4-3 and J is TRBJ2-2, with TRBD1 identical over 10 bases. The V segment lost 4 bases and the J segment 7 bases; nucleotides outside the gene matches: 3. CDR1 and CDR2 from the germline V gene are LGHNA and YSLEER. There are 14 residues in the CDR3.

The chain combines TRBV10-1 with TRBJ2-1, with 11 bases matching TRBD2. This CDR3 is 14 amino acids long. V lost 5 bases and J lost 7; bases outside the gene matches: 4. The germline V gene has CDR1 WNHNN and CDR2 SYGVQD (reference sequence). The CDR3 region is CASSLAGGSNEQFF. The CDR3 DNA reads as TGCGCCAGCAGTCTAGCGGGGGGTTCTAATGAGCAGTTCTTC.

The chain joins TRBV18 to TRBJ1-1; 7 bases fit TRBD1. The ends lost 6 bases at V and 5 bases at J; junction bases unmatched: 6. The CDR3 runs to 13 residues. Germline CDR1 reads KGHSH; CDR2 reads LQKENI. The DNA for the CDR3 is TGTGCCAGCTCCCCGGACAGGACAACTGAAGCTTTCTTT. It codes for CASSPDRTTEAFF.

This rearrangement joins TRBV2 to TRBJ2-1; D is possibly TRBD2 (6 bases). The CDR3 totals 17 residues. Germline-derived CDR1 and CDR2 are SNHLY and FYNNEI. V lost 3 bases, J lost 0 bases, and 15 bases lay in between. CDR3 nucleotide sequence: TGTGCCAGCAGTGAGGGGACGCGGGGTCCCTCCTACAATGAGCAGTTCTTC. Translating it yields CASSEGTRGPSYNEQFF. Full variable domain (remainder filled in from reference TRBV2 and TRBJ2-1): EPEVTQTPSHQVTQMGQEVILRCVPISNHLYFYWYRQILGQKVEFLVSFYNNEISEKSEIFDDQFSVERPDGSNFTLKIRSTKLEDSAMYFCASSEGTRGPSYNEQFFGPGTRLTVL.